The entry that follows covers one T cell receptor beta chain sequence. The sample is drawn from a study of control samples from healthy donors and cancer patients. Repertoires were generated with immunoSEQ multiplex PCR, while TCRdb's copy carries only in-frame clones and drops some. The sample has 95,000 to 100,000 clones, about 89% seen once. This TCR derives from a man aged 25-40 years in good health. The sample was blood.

The CDR3 region is CAISDQDRVDEQFF. DNA of the CDR3: TGTGCCATCAGTGATCAGGACAGGGTTGATGAGCAGTTCTTC. This sequence joins TRBV10-3 and TRBJ2-1; 8 bases match TRBD1. V dropped 3 bases and J dropped 8; count of bases not matched to a gene: 6. The CDR3 extends over 14 amino acids. In germline, CDR1 is ENHRY, CDR2 SYGVKD.